One sample yielded the 10 T cell receptor beta chains listed below, sequenced in a study of T cell responses to AZD1222 COVID-19 vaccine. Assay used: immunoSEQ multiplex PCR; TCRdb lists only in-frame clones, some missing. The data hold 150,000 to 200,000 clones, with around 87% observed a single time. The source was peripheral blood, collected on day 0 of MenACWY control vaccination. These receptors were obtained from an adult in good health.

This clone was found once. The V call is TRBV19, the J call TRBJ2-1, with a weak D call TRBD2 (6 bases). Germline CDR1 is LNHDA and CDR2 is SQIVND (reference sequence). V dropped 4 bases and J dropped 4 bases, with 8 bases sitting between them. The CDR3 length is 13 residues. The CDR3 sequence is CASSTTRYNEQFF. The CDR3, as DNA: TGTGCCAGTAGTACGACTAGATACAATGAGCAGTTCTTC.

The chain uses TRBV6-5 and TRBJ2-6; a possible D gene is TRBD1 (5 bases). This CDR3 spans 14 amino acids. Germline values: CDR1 MNHEY, CDR2 SVGAGI. Trimming pared 7 bases from V and 1 base from J, leaving 8 bases between. The chain's CDR3 is CASNQGSGANVLTF. CDR3 sequence (DNA): TGTGCCAGCAATCAGGGATCTGGGGCCAACGTCCTGACTTTC.

The genes are TRBV29-1 and TRBJ1-1; D is perhaps TRBD1 (6 bases). The CDR3 spans 12 residues. V dropped 7 bases and J dropped 6 bases, with 15 bases sitting between them. Germline V gene lookup returns CDR1 SQVTM and CDR2 ANQGSEA. The CDR3, as DNA: TGCAGCGCGCCCACAGGGAAGGCTGAAGCTTTCTTT. Translating gives CSAPTGKAEAFF.

This chain connects TRBV28 to TRBJ2-3, with 7 bases aligning to TRBD1. There are 14 residues in the CDR3. Germline trimming cut 6 bases from V and 2 bases from J; bases unmatched to any gene: 5. Germline V gives CDR1 MDHEN, CDR2 SYDVKM. The CDR3 DNA reads TGTGCCAGCAGGATACAGGGGACCACAGATACGCAGTATTTT. It specifies CASRIQGTTDTQYF.

This chain's CDR3 is CASTASGRPEQFF. Here the CDR3 DNA reads TGTGCCAGCACAGCTAGCGGGAGGCCGGAGCAGTTCTTC. The chain links TRBV2 to TRBJ2-1, with 11 positions matching TRBD2. The CDR3 loop spans 13 amino acids. The junction had 6 bases not matched to a gene; V was cut back by 7 bases and J by 10 bases. Germline CDR1 reads SNHLY; CDR2 reads FYNNEI.

V and J are TRBV28 and TRBJ2-7, with TRBD2 as a possible D gene (6 bases). V was cut by 6 bases and J by 2 bases, with 14 bases left in between. The CDR3 totals 14 residues. The germline CDR1 and CDR2 sequences are MDHEN and SYDVKM. CDR3: CASSPPRGTYEQYF. In DNA form, the CDR3 reads TGTGCCAGCAGCCCGCCGCGGGGAACCTACGAGCAGTACTTC.

This sequence joins TRBV27 and TRBJ2-3, with 8 bases aligning to TRBD2. The V segment lost 10 bases and the J segment 2 bases; nucleotides outside the gene matches: 8. CDR1 and CDR2 from the germline V gene are MNHEY and SMNVEV (reference sequence). CDR3 length equals 14 residues. The CDR3 nucleotides are TGTGCCACCCAGCGGGAGCCCTACACAGATACGCAGTATTTT. This encodes CATQREPYTDTQYF.

This sequence joins TRBV7-2 and TRBJ2-3; TRBD2 aligns across 11 bases. V lost 3 bases to trimming and J lost 5 bases; unmatched junction nucleotides: 7. The CDR3 is 16 amino acids. From germline, CDR1 is SGHTA and CDR2 FQGNSA. Written as DNA, the CDR3 is TGTGCCAGCAGCTTTAGCGGGGGGGCCGTTGGAGATACGCAGTATTTT. This sequence encodes CASSFSGGAVGDTQYF.

The chain links TRBV30 to TRBJ1-3, with 9 bases lining up with TRBD1. V gave up 0 bases and J gave up 2 bases; unmatched junction bases: 5. The V gene's germline CDR1 is GTSNPN and CDR2 SVGIG (reference sequence). The CDR3 length is 16 residues. This CDR3 reads CAWSVAGQGTGNTIYF. CDR3 in DNA: TGTGCCTGGAGTGTCGCTGGACAGGGGACTGGAAACACCATATATTTT. Full variable domain (rest looked up from reference TRBV30 and TRBJ1-3): SQTIHQWPATLVQPVGSPLSLECTVEGTSNPNLYWYRQAAGRGLQLLFYSVGIGQISSEVPQNLSASRPQDRQFILSSKKLLLSDSGFYLCAWSVAGQGTGNTIYFGEGSWLTVV.

The chain joins TRBV10-3 to TRBJ2-7, with D possibly being TRBD2 (8 bases). The CDR3 runs 13 residues. Per the germline V gene, CDR1 is ENHRY and CDR2 is SYGVKD. The V and J ends lost 8 bases and 0 bases respectively, with 11 bases between them. This chain's CDR3 is CAIREGASYEQYF. CDR3 in DNA: TGTGCCATCCGGGAGGGGGCCTCCTACGAGCAGTACTTC.